The T cell receptor beta chain under discussion was sequenced for a study of CD4 and CD8 cells across lung adenocarcinoma regions. Samples came from patients with localized non-small cell lung adenocarcinoma. TCRdb reprocessed the PCR reads via MiXCR and lists one record per CDR3 protein. The sample consists of approximately 3,000 distinct CDR3 sequences, 60% to 70% of them appearing once. Germline CDR1 reads SGHTA; CDR2 reads FQGTGA. V was trimmed by 4 bases and J by 0 bases, leaving 4 bases between them. The CDR3 sequence is 13 residues long. The source of this sequence is a male donor with lung adenocarcinoma. The CD4 and CD8 labels of this study may be unreliable. Sequencing used CD4+ T cells from the margin of a lung tumor. The chain uses TRBV7-3 and TRBJ2-1; D is unclear. The CDR3 region is CASSSSSYNEQFF. As DNA, the CDR3 is TGTGCCAGCAGCTCGAGCTCCTACAATGAGCAGTTCTTC.